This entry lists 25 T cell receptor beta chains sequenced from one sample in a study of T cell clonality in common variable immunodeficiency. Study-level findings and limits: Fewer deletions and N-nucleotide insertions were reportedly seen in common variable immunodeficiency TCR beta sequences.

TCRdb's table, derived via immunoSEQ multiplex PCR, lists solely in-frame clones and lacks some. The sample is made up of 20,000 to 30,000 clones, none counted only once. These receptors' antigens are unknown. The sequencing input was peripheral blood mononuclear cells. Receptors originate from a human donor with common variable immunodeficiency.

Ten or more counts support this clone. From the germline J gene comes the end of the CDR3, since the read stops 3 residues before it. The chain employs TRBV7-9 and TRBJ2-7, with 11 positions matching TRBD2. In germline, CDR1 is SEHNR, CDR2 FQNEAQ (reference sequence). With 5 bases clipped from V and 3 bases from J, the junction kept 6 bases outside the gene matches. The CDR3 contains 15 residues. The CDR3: CASSHSSGGFYEQYF. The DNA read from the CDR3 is TGTGCCAGCAGCCATTCTAGCGGGGGGTTCTACGAG.

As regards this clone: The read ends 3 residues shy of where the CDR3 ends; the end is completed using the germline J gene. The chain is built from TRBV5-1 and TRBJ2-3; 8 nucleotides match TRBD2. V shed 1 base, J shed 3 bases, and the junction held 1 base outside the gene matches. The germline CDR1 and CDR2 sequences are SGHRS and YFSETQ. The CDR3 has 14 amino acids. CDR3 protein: CASSLRGGTDTQYF. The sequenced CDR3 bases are TGCGCCAGCAGCTTGCGGGGGGGGACAGATACG. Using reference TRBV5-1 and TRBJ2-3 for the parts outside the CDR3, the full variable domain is KAGVTQTPRYLIKTRGQQVTLSCSPISGHRSVSWYQQTPGQGLQFLFEYFSETQRNKGNFPGRFSGRQFSNSRSEMNVSTLELGDSALYLCASSLRGGTDTQYFGPGTRLTVL.

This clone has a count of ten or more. The CDR3 here is CSAVGGAGPTVETQYF. CDR3 bases read: TGCAGTGCCGTTGGCGGGGCGGGACCAACTGTAGAGACC. The genes are TRBV20-1 and TRBJ2-5; D may be TRBD2 (6 bases). The CDR3 end is not reached by the read, which stops 3 residues before it; the germline J gene fills it in. Germline V CDR1 and CDR2: DFQATT, SNEGSKA (reference sequence). CDR3 length: 16 residues. Between the trimmed V and J ends, which lost 6 bases and 4 bases, there was a span of 24 bases.

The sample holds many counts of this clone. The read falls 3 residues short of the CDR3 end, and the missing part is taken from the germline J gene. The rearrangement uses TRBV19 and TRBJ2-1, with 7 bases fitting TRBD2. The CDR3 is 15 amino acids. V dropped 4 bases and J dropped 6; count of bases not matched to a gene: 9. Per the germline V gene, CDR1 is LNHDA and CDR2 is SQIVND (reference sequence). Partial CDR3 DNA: TGTGCCAGTAGTACGACTAGCCCAAAGCCCAATGAG. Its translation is CASSTTSPKPNE. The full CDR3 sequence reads CASSTTSPKPNEQFF. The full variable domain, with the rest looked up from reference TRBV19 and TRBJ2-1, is DGGITQSPKYLFRKEGQNVTLSCEQNLNHDAMYWYRQDPGQGLRLIYYSQIVNDFQKGDIAEGYSVSREKKESFPLTVTSAQKNPTAFYLCASSTTSPKPNEQFFGPGTRLTVL.

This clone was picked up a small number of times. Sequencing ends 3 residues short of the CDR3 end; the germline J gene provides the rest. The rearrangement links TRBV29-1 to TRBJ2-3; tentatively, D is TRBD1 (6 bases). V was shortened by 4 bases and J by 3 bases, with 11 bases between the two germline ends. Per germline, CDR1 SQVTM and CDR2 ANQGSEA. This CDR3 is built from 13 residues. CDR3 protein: CSVGAQGTDTQYF. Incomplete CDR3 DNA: TGCAGCGTTGGAGCTCAGGGGACAGATACG.

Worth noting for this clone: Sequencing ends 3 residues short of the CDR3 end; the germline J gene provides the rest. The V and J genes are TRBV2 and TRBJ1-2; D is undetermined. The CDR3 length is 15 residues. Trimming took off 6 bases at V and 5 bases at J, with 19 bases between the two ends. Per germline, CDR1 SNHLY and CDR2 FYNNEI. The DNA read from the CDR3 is TGTGCCAGCAGACCCTCTCTTCAGTACCCATATGGC. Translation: CASRPSLQYPYG. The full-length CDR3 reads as CASRPSLQYPYGYTF.

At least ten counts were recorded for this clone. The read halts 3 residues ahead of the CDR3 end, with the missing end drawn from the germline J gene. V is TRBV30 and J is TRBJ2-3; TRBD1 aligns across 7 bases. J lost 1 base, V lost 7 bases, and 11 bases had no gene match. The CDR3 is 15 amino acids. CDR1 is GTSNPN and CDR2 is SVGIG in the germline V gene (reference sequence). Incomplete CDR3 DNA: TGTGCCTCGACAGGGAAGGGCGGCGGCACAGATACG. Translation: CASTGKGGGTDT. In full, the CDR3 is CASTGKGGGTDTQYF.

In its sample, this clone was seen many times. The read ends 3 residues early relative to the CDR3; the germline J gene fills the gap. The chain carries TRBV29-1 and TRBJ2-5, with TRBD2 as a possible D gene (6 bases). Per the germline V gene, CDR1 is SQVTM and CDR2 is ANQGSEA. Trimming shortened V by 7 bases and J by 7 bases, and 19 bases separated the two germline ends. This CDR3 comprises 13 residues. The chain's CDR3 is CSAAPGSGGTQYF. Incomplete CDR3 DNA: TGCAGCGCGGCCCCCGGATCCGGGGGGACC.

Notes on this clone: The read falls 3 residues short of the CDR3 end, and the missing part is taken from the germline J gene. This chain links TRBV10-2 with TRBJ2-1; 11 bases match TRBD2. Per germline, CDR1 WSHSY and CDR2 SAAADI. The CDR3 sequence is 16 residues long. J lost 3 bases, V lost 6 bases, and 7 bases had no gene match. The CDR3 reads CASRNSGGAGYNEQFF. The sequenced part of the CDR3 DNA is TGCGCCAGCAGAAATAGCGGGGGGGCCGGCTACAATGAG.

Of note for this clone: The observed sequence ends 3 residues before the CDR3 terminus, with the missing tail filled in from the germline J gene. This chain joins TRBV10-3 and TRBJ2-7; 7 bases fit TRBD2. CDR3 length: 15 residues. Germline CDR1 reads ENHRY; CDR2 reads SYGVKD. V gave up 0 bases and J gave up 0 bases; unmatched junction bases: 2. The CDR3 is CAISESGGSSYEQYF. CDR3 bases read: TGTGCCATCAGTGAGTCTGGCGGGAGCTCCTACGAG.

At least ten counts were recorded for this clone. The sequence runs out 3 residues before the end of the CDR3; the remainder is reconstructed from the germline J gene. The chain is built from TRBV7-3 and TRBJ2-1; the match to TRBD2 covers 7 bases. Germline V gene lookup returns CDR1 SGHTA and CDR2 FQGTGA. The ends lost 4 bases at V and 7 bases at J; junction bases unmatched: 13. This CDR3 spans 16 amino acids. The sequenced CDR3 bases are TGTGCCAGCAGCTCGGGCGAACTAGCGATTCAGAATGAG. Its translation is CASSSGELAIQNE. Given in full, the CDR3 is CASSSGELAIQNEQFF.

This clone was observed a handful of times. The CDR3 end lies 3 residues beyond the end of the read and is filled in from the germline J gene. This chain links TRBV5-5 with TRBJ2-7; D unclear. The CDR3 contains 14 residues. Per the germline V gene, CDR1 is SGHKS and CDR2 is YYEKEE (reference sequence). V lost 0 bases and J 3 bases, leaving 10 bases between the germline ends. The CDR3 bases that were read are TGTGCCAGCAGCTTGGATCCCAAGGTCTACGAG. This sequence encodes CASSLDPKVYE. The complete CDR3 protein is CASSLDPKVYEQYF.

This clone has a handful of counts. CDR3 amino acids: CASSPYRGSYEQYF. CDR3 DNA, as far as it was read: TGTGCCAGCAGCCCGTACAGGGGCTCCTACGAG. The chain combines TRBV7-6 with TRBJ2-7, with 7 bases identical to TRBD1. The read gets to within 3 residues of the CDR3 end, and the germline J gene fills in the rest. CDR3 length: 14 amino acids. V gave up 5 bases and J gave up 0 bases; unmatched junction bases: 4. CDR1 is SGHVS and CDR2 is FNYEAQ in the germline V gene.

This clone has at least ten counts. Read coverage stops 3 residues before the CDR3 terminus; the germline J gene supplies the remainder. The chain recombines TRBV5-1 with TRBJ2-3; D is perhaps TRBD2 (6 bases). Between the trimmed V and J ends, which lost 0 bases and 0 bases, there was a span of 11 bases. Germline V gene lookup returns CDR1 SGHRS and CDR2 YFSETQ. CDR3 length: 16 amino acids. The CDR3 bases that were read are TGCGCCAGCAGCTTGGCCATCAGCGGGAGCACAGATACG. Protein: CASSLAISGSTDT. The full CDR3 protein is CASSLAISGSTDTQYF.

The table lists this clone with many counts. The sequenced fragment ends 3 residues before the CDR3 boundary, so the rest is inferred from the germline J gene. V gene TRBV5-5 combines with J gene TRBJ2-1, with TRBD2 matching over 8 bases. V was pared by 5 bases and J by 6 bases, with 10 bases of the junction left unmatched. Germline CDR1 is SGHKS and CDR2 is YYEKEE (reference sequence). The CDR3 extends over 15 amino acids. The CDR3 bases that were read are TGTGCCAGCAGACCGGGTGGCGGGAGGTCCAATGAG. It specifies CASRPGGGRSNE. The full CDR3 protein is CASRPGGGRSNEQFF.

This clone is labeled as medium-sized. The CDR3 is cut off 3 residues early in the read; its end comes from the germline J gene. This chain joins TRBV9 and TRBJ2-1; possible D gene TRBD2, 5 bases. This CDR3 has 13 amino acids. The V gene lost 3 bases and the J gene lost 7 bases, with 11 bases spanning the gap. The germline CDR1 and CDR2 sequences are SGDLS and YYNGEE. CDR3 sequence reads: CASSALEGNEQFF. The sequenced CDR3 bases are TGTGCCAGCAGCGCGTTAGAGGGTAATGAG. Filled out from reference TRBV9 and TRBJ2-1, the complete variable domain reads DSGVTQTPKHLITATGQRVTLRCSPRSGDLSVYWYQQSLDQGLQFLIQYYNGEERAKGNILERFSAQQFPDLHSELNLSSLELGDSALYFCASSALEGNEQFFGPGTRLTVL.

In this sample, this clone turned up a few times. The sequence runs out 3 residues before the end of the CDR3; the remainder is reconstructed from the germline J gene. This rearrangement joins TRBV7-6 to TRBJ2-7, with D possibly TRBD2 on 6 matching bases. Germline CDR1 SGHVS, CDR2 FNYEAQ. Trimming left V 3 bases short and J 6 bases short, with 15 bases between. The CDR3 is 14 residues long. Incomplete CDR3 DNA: TGTGCCAGCAGCTTCGGGCTAGCGACAACCGAG. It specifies CASSFGLATTE. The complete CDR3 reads CASSFGLATTEQYF.

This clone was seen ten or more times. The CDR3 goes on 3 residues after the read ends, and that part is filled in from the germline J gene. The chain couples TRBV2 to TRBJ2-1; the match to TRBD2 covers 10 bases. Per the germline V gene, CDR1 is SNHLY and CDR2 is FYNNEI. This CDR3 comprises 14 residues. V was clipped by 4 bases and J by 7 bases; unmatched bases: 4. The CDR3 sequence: CASSALAGRNEQFF. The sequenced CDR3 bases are TGTGCCAGCAGTGCACTAGCGGGGCGTAATGAG.

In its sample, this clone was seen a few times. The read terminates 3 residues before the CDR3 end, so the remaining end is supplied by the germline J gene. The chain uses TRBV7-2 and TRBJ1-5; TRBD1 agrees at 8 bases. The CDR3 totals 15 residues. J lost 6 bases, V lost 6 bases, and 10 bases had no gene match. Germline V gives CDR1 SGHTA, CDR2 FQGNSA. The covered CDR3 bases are TGTGCCAGCAGGGTTACGGACAGGGAAGGTCAGCCC. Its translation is CASRVTDREGQP. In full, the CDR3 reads CASRVTDREGQPQHF.

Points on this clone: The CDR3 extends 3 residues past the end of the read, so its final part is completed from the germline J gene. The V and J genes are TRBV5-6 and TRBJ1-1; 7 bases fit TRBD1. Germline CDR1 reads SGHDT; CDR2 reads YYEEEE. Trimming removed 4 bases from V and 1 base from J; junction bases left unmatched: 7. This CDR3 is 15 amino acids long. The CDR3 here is CASSLYDRENTEAFF. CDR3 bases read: TGTGCCAGCAGCCTGTACGACAGGGAGAACACTGAA. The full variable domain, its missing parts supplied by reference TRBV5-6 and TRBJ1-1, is DAGVTQSPTHLIKTRGQQVTLRCSPKSGHDTVSWYQQALGQGPQFIFQYYEEEERQRGNFPDRFSGHQFPNYSSELNVNALLLGDSALYLCASSLYDRENTEAFFGQGTRLTVV.

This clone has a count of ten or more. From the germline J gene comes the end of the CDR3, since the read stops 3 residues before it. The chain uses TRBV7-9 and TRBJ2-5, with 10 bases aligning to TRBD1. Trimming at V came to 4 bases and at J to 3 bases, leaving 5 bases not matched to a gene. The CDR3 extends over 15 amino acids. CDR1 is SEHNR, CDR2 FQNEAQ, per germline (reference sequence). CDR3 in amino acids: CASSWGQGREETQYF. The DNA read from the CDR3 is TGTGCCAGCAGCTGGGGACAGGGGAGGGAAGAGACC.

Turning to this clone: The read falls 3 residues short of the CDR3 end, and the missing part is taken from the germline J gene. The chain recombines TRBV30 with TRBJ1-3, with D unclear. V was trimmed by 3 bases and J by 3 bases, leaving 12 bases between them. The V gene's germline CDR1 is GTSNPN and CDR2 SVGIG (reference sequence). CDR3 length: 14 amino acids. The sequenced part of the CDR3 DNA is TGTGCCTGGAGGTCGAAGGGCTATGGAAACACC. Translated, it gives CAWRSKGYGNT. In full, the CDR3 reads CAWRSKGYGNTIYF.

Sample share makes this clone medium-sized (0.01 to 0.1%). CDR3 DNA (partial): TGTGCCAGCAGCTTAGGCCTAAGGGGCACCGGGGAG. Protein: CASSLGLRGTGE. The whole CDR3 region reads CASSLGLRGTGELFF. V and J are TRBV13 and TRBJ2-2, with a tentative D call TRBD1 (5 bases). Coverage ceases 3 residues before the CDR3 finishes, and the germline J gene fills in the end. CDR3 length: 15 amino acids. Per the germline V gene, CDR1 is PRHDT and CDR2 is FYEKMQ (reference sequence). Trimming stripped 0 bases from V and 4 bases from J, with 9 bases between.

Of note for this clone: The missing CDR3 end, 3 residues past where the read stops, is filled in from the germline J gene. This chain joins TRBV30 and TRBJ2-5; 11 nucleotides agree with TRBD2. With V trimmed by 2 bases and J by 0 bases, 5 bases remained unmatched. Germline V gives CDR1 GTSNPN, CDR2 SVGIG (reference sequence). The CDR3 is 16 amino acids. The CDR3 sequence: CAWSTSGGSYQETQYF. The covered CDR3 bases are TGTGCCTGGAGTACTAGCGGGGGCTCGTACCAAGAGACC.

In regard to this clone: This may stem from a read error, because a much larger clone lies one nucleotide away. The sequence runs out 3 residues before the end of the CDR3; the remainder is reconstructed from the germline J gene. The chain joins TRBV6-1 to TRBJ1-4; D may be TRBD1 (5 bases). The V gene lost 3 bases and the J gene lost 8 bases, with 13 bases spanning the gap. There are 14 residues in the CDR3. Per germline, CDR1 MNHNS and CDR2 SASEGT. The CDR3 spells CASSDGDLAEKLFF. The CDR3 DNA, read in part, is TGTGCCAGCAGTGATGGGGACTTAGCGGAAAAA.